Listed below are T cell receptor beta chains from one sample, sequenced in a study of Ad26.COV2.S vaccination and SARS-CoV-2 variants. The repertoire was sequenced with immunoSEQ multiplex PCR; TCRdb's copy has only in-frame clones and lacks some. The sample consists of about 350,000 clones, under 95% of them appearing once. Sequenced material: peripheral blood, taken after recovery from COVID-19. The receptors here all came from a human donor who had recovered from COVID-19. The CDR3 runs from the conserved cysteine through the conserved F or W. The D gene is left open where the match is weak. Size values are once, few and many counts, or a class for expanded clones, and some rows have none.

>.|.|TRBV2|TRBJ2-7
TGTGCCAGCACCGAAGAGACAGTATACGAGCAGTACTTC
CASTEETVYEQYF
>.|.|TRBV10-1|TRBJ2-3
TGCGCCAGCAGTGAGTGGCGGGGGCTCACAGATACGCAGTATTTT
CASSEWRGLTDTQYF
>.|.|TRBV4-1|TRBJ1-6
TGCGCCAGCAGCCAAGCCTTGCTGAGCTCCTATAATTCACCCCTCCACTTT
CASSQALLSSYNSPLHF
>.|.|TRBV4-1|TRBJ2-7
TGCGCCAGCAGCCTCGCGTCGACCTACGAGCAGTACTTC
CASSLASTYEQYF
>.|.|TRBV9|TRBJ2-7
TGTGCCAGCAGCGTAGGTGGGGGGGCAGGTGAGCAGTACTTC
CASSVGGGAGEQYF
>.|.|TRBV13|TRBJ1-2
TGTGCCAGCAGCTTAGGAGCGGCAGGGGATGGCTACACCTTC
CASSLGAAGDGYTF
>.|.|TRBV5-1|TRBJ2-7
TGCGCCAGCAGCTTGGTGAGTAACTACGAGCAGTACTTC
CASSLVSNYEQYF
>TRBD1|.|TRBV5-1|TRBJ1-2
TGCGCCAGCAGCGGCGAACAGGGGCCGTACTATGGCTACACCTTC
CASSGEQGPYYGYTF
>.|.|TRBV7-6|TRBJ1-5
TGTGCCAGCAGCTTAGGTTCGGGCAGTAACCAGCCCCAGCATTTT
CASSLGSGSNQPQHF
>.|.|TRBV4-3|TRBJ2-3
TGCGCCAGCAGCCAAGCTGGGGTTTTTGGTACAGATACGCAGTATTTT
CASSQAGVFGTDTQYF
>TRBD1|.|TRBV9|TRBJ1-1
TGTGCCAGCAGCCTCGACAGGGGGCTCACTGAAGCTTTCTTT
CASSLDRGLTEAFF
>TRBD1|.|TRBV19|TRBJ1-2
TGTGCCAGTAGGGAGGCCGGGACAGGAGGGAGCTACACCTTC
CASREAGTGGSYTF
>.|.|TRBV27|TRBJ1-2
TGTGCCAGCAGTTTAGGGCGCGGAGCTAACTATGGCTACACCTTC
CASSLGRGANYGYTF
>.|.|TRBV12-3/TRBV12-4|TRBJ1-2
TGTGCCAGCAGCCCTCTACAGGGAGGGGGCTACACCTTC
CASSPLQGGGYTF
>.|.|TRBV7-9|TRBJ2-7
TGTGCCAGCAGCCGAGCTGAGGGTCGGGGGGAGCAGTACTTC
CASSRAEGRGEQYF
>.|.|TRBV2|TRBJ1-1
TGTGCCAGCTTTGGATACCGGGACACGGACTTGAACACTGAAGCTTTCTTT
CASFGYRDTDLNTEAFF
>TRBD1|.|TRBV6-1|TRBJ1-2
TGTGCCAGCAGTGAAACGTTAGGGGACAGAAGAAATGGCTACACCTTC
CASSETLGDRRNGYTF
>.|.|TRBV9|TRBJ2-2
TGTGCCAGCAGCGTAGAGGGGCTCAAACACACCGGGGAGCTGTTTTTT
CASSVEGLKHTGELFF
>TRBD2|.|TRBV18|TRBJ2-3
TGTGCCAGTGTACCGGGACTAGCGGGAGATACGCAGTATTTT
CASVPGLAGDTQYF
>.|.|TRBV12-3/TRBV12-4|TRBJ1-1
TGTGCCACCTGGTTCAGGGGAGGTTCTGAAGCTTTCTTT
CATWFRGGSEAFF
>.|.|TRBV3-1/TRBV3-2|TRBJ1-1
TGTGCCAGCAGCCAAAGGGGAACGTCGGGTGAAGCTTTCTTT
CASSQRGTSGEAFF
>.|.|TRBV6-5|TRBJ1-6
TGTGCCAGCAGTTACGGGCAGGTGAATTCACCCCTCCACTTT
CASSYGQVNSPLHF
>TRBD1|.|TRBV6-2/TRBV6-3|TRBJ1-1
TGTGCCAGCAGTTACTCGAGAAGGACAGGGGACACTGAAGCTTTCTTT
CASSYSRRTGDTEAFF
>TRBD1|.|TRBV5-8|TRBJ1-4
TGTGCCAGCAGCACGGGACAGGGAAAGGAAAAACTGTTTTTT
CASSTGQGKEKLFF
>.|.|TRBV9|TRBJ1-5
TGTGCCTCCGGGGGCGGGGGCAGCAATCAGCCCCAGCATTTT
CASGGGGSNQPQHF
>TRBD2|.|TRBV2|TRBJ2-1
TGTGCCAGCACGAGACTAGCGGGGGCCAACAATGAGCAGTTCTTC
CASTRLAGANNEQFF
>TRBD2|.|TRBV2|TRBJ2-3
TGTGCCAGCAGTTTGGGGGGTGGACTAGCGGGCACAGATACGCAGTATTTT
CASSLGGGLAGTDTQYF
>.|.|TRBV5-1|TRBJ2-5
TGCGCCACCGGTAGTGAGGGGGGCGGAGAGACCCAGTACTTC
CATGSEGGGETQYF
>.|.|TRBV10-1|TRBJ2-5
TGCGCCAGCAGTGAGCGGTACGGAGGGGAAGAGACCCAGTACTTC
CASSERYGGEETQYF
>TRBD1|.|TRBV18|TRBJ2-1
TGTGCCAGCTCCCAGACCGGGACAGGGCGGATCAATGAGCAGTTCTTC
CASSQTGTGRINEQFF
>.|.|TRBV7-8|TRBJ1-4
TGTGCCAGCAGCACCCCGACCGGTGAAAAACTGTTTTTT
CASSTPTGEKLFF
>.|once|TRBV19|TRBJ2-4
TGTGCCAGTAGTAAGGCGGGATTCGGTCTGGAAAACATTCAGTACTTC
CASSKAGFGLENIQYF
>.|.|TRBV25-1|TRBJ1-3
TGTGCCAGCTCTCGGGGCTCTGGAAACACCATATATTTT
CASSRGSGNTIYF
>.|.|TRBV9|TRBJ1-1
TGTGCCAGCAGCGTAGTTGAACCGAACACTGAAGCTTTCTTT
CASSVVEPNTEAFF
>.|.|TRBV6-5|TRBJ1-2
TGTGCCAGCAGTTACTCCAATAACTATGGCTACACCTTC
CASSYSNNYGYTF
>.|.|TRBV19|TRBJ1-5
TGTGCCAGTAGCTTTAGCGGAGGGCTTGATCAGCCCCAGCATTTT
CASSFSGGLDQPQHF
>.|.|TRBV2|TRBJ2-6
TGTGCCAGCAGTGATGGGGCCAACGTCCTGACTTTC
CASSDGANVLTF
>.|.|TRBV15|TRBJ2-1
TGTGCCACCAGCAGAGTCTCGGGGGGCTACCACAATGAGCAGTTCTTC
CATSRVSGGYHNEQFF
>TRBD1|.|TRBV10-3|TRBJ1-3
TGTGCCATCAGTGGACAGGGCTACGGAAACACCATATATTTT
CAISGQGYGNTIYF
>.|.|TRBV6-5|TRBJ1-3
TGTGCCAGCAGAACCGGGTTCTCTGGAAACACCATATATTTT
CASRTGFSGNTIYF
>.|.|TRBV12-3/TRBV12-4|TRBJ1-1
TGTGCCAGCAGCCAGGGTGCTGGAGCTTTCTTT
CASSQGAGAFF
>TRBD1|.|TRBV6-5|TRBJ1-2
TGTGCCAGCAGTTACTCGACAGGGTTCGGCTACACCTTC
CASSYSTGFGYTF
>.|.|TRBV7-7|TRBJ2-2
TGTGCTAGCAGCTTCAGTACCGGGGAGCTGTTTTTT
CASSFSTGELFF
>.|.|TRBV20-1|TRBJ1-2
TGCAGTGCTAGTGAGGCTAACTATGGCTACACCTTC
CSASEANYGYTF
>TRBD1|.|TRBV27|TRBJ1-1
TGTGCCAGCAGTTTACCTCCGGGACAGCGGACTGAAGCTTTCTTT
CASSLPPGQRTEAFF
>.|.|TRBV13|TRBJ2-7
TGTGCCAGCAGCTTTACTGGTGGGGCGGGCGAGCAGTACTTC
CASSFTGGAGEQYF
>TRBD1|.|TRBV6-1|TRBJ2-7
TGTGCCAGCAGTGATTCCGCAGGGGGCAGTTGGGAGCAGTACTTC
CASSDSAGGSWEQYF
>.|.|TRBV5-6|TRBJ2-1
TGTGCCAGCAGCTTGCTATCGGGTGGGGAGCAGTTCTTC
CASSLLSGGEQFF
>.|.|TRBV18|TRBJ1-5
TGTGCCAGCTCAATCGGAACCGGTAGCAATCAGCCCCAGCATTTT
CASSIGTGSNQPQHF
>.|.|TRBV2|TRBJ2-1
TGTGCCAGCAGACTTGATGGGGCCTACAATGAGCAGTTCTTC
CASRLDGAYNEQFF
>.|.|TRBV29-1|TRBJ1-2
TGCAGCGTTGAAGCCCCAGGTACCTATGGCTACACCTTC
CSVEAPGTYGYTF
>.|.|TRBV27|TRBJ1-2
TGTGCCAGCAGTTTATCCCAAACCCCTAACTATGGCTACACCTTC
CASSLSQTPNYGYTF
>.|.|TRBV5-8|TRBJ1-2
TGTGCCAGCAGCTCCGGCGCCCTAACATATGGCTACACCTTC
CASSSGALTYGYTF